This T cell receptor (beta chain) was profiled in a study of cytomegalovirus exposure and HLA in healthy donors. This clone was detected only a few times. Its antigen remains unidentified. The study ran its PCR with 60 Vbeta and 13 Jbeta primers. The method was immunoSEQ multiplex PCR; TCRdb's version includes in-frame clones alone and lacks a portion of them. This sample has under 150,000 clones, with about 76% found just once. The CDR3 extends over 13 amino acids. The germline V gene encodes CDR1 SGDLS and CDR2 YYNGEE. V was trimmed by 4 bases and J by 10 bases, leaving 17 bases between them. The donors were healthy bone marrow donors. Study-wide results and limits: Later on, an analysis found that several of the most significant clusters appeared to be linked to common viral pathogens, which included parvovirus B19. Based on reports, TCR beta sequences accurately predicted HLA-A and HLA-B alleles for most subjects. In a later analysis, compared with equally common non-associated chains, HLA-associated beta chains were more expanded.

The specimen was PBMCs. The chain employs TRBV9 and TRBJ1-1; D gene uncertain. The receptor's source is a woman aged 40-49 years in good health and CMV-seronegative. The CDR3 bases are TGTGCCAGCAGCCCCAGAGGGAGGGAAAGAGCTTTCTTT. It encodes CASSPRGRERAFF.